This T cell receptor beta chain was recovered during a study of blood T cell repertoires in COVID-19. Looking at the study overall: The United States, Italy and Spain supplied acute and convalescent COVID-19 samples. The cDNA or gDNA used as material had been derived from T cells, B-cell-depleted T cells, or PBMCs.

The method was immunoSEQ multiplex PCR; TCRdb's version includes in-frame clones alone and lacks a portion of them. The sample lists 300,000 to 400,000 clones; 90% to 95% were seen once. This CDR3 has 13 amino acids. The V end lost 3 bases, the J end lost 6 bases, and 9 bases lay between the germline ends. Germline CDR1 MDHEN, CDR2 SYDVKM. This sequence joins TRBV28 and TRBJ1-5; the D is unclear. The sequencing sample was made of peripheral blood. The TCR was taken from a woman in her late teens or twenties who had recovered from COVID-19. The CDR3 region has the DNA TGTGCCAGCAGTTTGAGGGTTAGTCAGCCCCAGCATTTT. This translates into CASSLRVSQPQHF.